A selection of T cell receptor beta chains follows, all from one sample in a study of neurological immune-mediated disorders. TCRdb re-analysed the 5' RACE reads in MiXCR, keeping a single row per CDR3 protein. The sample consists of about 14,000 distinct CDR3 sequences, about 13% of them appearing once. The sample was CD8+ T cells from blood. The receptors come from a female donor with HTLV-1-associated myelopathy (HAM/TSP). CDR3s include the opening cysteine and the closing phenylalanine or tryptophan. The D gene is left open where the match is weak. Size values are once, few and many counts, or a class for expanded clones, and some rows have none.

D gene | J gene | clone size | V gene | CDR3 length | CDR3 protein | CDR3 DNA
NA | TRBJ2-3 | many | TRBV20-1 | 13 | CSAEDGDSDTQYF | TGCAGTGCCGAGGATGGGGATTCAGATACGCAGTATTTT
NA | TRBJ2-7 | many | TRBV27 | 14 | CASSQDRTVYEQYF | TGTGCCAGCAGTCAGGACAGAACGGTCTACGAGCAGTACTTC
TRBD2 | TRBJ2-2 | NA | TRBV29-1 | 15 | CSVDEEGRVTGELFF | TGCAGCGTTGACGAGGAGGGGAGGGTTACCGGGGAGCTGTTTTTT
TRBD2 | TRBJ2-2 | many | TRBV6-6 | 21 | CASSYSRGGLWTSRTGGELFF | TGTGCCAGCAGTTACTCGAGAGGTGGTTTGTGGACTAGCCGGACGGGAGGGGAGCTGTTTTTT
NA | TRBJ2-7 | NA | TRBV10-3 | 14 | CAISETQRSYEQYF | TGTGCCATCAGTGAGACTCAGCGGTCCTACGAGCAGTACTTC
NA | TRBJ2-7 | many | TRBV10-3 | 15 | CAISESVDGNLEQYF | TGTGCCATCAGTGAGTCGGTGGATGGGAATTTGGAGCAGTACTTC
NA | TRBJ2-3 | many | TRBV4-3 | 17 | CASSQEGPSGFTDTQYF | TGCGCCAGCAGCCAAGAGGGGCCCAGCGGCTTCACAGATACGCAGTATTTT
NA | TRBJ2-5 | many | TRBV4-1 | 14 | CASSQHGMGETQYF | TGCGCCAGCAGCCAACACGGGATGGGAGAGACCCAGTACTTC
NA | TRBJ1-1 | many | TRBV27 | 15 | CASSSWTEGYTEAFF | TGTGCCAGCAGTTCCTGGACAGAAGGGTACACTGAAGCTTTCTTT
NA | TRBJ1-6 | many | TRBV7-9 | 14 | CASSLAQGDSPLHF | TGTGCCAGCAGCTTAGCACAGGGCGATTCACCCCTCCACTTT
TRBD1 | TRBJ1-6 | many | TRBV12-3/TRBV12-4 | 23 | CASSLGGTGAVLRLGSYNSPLHF | TGTGCCAGCAGTTTAGGCGGGACAGGCGCCGTACTACGCTTGGGCTCCTATAATTCACCCCTCCACTTT
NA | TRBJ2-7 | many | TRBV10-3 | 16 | CAISGASARSSYEQYF | TGTGCCATCAGTGGTGCTAGCGCTAGGAGCTCCTACGAGCAGTACTTC
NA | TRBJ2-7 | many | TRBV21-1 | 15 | CASSKETLGSGEQYF | TGTGCCAGCAGCAAAGAAACCCTAGGGTCCGGCGAGCAGTACTTC
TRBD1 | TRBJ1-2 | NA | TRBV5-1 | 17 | CASSLVPGQGSGYGYTF | TGCGCCAGCAGCTTGGTACCGGGACAGGGGTCTGGCTATGGCTACACCTTC
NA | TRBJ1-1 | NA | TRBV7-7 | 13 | CASSLGGGTEAFF | TGTGCTAGCAGCTTAGGAGGGGGCACTGAAGCTTTCTTT
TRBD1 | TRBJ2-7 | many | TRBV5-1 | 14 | CASSSARTGYEQYF | TGCGCCAGCAGCTCGGCCCGGACAGGCTACGAGCAGTACTTC
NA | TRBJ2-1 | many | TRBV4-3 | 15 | CASSQATRAVSEQFF | TGCGCCAGCAGCCAAGCAACCAGGGCCGTGAGTGAGCAGTTCTTC
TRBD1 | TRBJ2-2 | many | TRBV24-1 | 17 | CATSDTPGQGLTGELFF | TGTGCCACCAGTGATACCCCGGGACAGGGATTAACCGGGGAGCTGTTTTTT
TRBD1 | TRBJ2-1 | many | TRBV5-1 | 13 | CASMGTDYNEQFF | TGCGCCAGCATGGGGACAGACTACAATGAGCAGTTCTTC
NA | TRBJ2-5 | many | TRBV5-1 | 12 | CASSLAPRTQYF | TGCGCCAGCAGCTTGGCCCCACGGACCCAGTACTTC